This TCR beta chain was obtained from a study of response to subunit inactivated influenza vaccine. Study findings and constraints: Each seasonal influenza vaccination, the authors suggested, recruits few new T cells.

TCRdb reanalysed the RT-PCR reads using MiXCR and keeps one entry per CDR3 protein. The sample yields some 500,000 distinct CDR3 sequences, about 25% seen once. The CDR3 has 12 residues. CDR1 is MNHNS and CDR2 is SASEGT in the germline V gene. Trimming stripped 7 bases from V and 9 bases from J, with 10 bases between. Concerning this clonotype: Its cognate antigen is unknown.

The sequences come from CD4+ T cells sorted from PBMCs, collected around 5 days after vaccination. This receptor was identified in a man aged 50 to 59 who received an inactivated influenza vaccine. The chain has TRBV6-1 and TRBJ1-6; tentatively, D is TRBD1 (6 bases). The CDR3 loop reads CASNGQTSPLHF. The CDR3 DNA reads as TGTGCCAGCAACGGACAGACTTCACCCCTCCACTTT.